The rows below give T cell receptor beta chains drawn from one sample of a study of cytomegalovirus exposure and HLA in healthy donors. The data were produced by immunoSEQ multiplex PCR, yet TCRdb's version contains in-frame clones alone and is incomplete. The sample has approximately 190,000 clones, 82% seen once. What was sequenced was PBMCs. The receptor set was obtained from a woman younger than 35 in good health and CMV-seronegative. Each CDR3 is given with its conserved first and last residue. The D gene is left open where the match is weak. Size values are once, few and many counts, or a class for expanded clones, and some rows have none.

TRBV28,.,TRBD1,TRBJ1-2,CASSLAGGVYYGYTF,TGTGCCAGCAGTTTAGCAGGGGGCGTCTACTATGGCTACACCTTC
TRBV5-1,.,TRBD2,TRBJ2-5,CASSPGTSVETQYF,TGCGCCAGCAGCCCTGGGACTAGCGTTGAGACCCAGTACTTC
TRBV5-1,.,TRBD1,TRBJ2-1,CASSLEMGQFGNEQFF,TGCGCCAGCAGCTTGGAAATGGGACAGTTCGGAAATGAGCAGTTCTTC
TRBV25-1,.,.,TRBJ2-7,CASSGHVANADVYEQYF,TGTGCCAGCAGTGGCCATGTGGCGAATGCGGATGTCTACGAGCAGTACTTC
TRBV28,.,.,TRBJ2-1,CASSLSGGGYEQFF,TGTGCCAGCAGTTTATCGGGGGGCGGCTATGAGCAGTTCTTC
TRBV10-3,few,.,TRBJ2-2,CAISNKQNTGELFF,TGTGCCATCAGTAATAAACAGAACACCGGGGAGCTGTTTTTT
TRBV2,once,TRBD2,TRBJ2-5,CASYLGTSGKETQYF,TGTGCCAGCTACCTTGGGACTAGCGGGAAAGAGACCCAGTACTTC
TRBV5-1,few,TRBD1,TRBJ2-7,CASSLSRDRVDYEQYF,TGCGCCAGCAGCTTGAGTAGGGACAGGGTCGACTACGAGCAGTACTTC
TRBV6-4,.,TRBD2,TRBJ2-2,CASSDAGGVDTGELFF,TGTGCCAGCAGTGACGCGGGGGGAGTCGACACCGGGGAGCTGTTTTTT
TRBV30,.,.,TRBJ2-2,CAWGWRATGELFF,TGTGCCTGGGGGTGGAGGGCCACCGGGGAGCTGTTTTTT
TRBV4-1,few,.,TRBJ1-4,CASSQDRGSYSGKLFF,TGCGCCAGCAGCCAAGATAGGGGTTCTTATAGCGGAAAACTGTTTTTT
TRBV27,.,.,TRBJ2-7,CASSLQAFSSYEQYF,TGTGCCAGCAGTTTGCAGGCGTTTAGCTCCTACGAGCAGTACTTC
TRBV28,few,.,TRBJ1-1,CASGLAAMNTEAFF,TGTGCCAGCGGACTTGCAGCCATGAACACTGAAGCTTTCTTT
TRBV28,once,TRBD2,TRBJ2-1,CASSLLLGTSRDNEQFF,TGTGCCAGCAGTTTACTGTTGGGGACTAGCCGTGACAATGAGCAGTTCTTC
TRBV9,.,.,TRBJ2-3,CASSLPPGEETDTQYF,TGTGCCAGCAGCCTACCCCCGGGAGAAGAAACAGATACGCAGTATTTT
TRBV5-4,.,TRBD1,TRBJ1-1,CASSGTGGPNTEAFF,TGTGCCAGCAGCGGAACAGGGGGCCCGAACACTGAAGCTTTCTTT
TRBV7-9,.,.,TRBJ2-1,CASSLGGQSSYNEQFF,TGTGCCAGCAGCTTGGGGGGACAGTCCTCCTACAATGAGCAGTTCTTC
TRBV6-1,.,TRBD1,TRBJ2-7,CATEGTGGRYEQYF,TGTGCCACCGAGGGGACAGGGGGCCGGTACGAGCAGTACTTC
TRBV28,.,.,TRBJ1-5,CASSSLTDSALAQHF,TGTGCCAGCAGCTCCCTTACCGATTCCGCCTTAGCCCAGCATTTT
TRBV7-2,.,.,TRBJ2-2,CASSLAEGAGPGELFF,TGTGCCAGCAGCTTAGCGGAGGGGGCAGGCCCCGGGGAGCTGTTTTTT
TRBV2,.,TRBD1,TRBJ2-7,CASRETGTEQYF,TGTGCCAGCAGAGAGACAGGGACCGAGCAGTACTTC
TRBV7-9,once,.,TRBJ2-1,CASSLMDLEANEQFF,TGTGCCAGCAGCCTCATGGATCTAGAGGCCAATGAGCAGTTCTTC
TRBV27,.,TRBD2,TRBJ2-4,CASSLSSLAGDLAKNIQYF,TGTGCCAGCAGTTTATCGTCACTAGCGGGGGATCTAGCCAAAAACATTCAGTACTTC
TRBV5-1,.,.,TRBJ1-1,CASSAGVDTEAFF,TGCGCCAGCAGCGCCGGGGTTGACACTGAAGCTTTCTTT
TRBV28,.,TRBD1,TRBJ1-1,CASSAPGQGALNTEAFF,TGTGCCAGCAGTGCCCCAGGACAGGGGGCCTTGAACACTGAAGCTTTCTTT
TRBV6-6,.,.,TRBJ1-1,CASSPLQGNTEAFF,TGTGCCAGCAGTCCCTTACAGGGAAACACTGAAGCTTTCTTT
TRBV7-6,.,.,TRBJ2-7,CASSLAAGASYEQYF,TGTGCCAGCAGCTTAGCGGCAGGGGCCTCCTACGAGCAGTACTTC
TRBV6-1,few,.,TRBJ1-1,CASRKDGKKREAFF,TGTGCCAGCAGGAAGGACGGGAAGAAGCGGGAAGCTTTCTTT
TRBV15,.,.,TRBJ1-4,CATSRDPQGNEKLFF,TGTGCCACCAGCAGAGACCCGCAGGGTAATGAAAAACTGTTTTTT
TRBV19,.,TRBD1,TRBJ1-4,CASSRDRAEKLFF,TGTGCCAGTAGTCGGGACAGGGCCGAAAAACTGTTTTTT
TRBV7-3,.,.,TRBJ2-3,CASSLKWEDSHTQYF,TGTGCCAGCAGCTTAAAATGGGAAGACAGCCATACGCAGTATTTT
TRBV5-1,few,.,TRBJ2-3,CASSLAETLGEDTQYF,TGCGCCAGCAGCTTGGCCGAGACACTTGGGGAGGATACGCAGTATTTT
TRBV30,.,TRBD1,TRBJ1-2,CAWSPTGNYGYTF,TGTGCCTGGAGCCCGACAGGGAACTATGGCTACACCTTC
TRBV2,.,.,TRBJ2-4,CASKLAKNIQYF,TGTGCCAGCAAACTAGCCAAAAACATTCAGTACTTC
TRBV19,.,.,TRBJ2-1,CASTIQGSYNEQFF,TGTGCCAGTACGATACAGGGATCCTACAATGAGCAGTTCTTC
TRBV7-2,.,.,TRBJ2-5,CASSFKPGVETQYF,TGTGCCAGCAGCTTTAAACCGGGGGTTGAGACCCAGTACTTC
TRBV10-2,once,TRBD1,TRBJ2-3,CAIKDRVGTDTQYF,TGCGCCATCAAAGACAGGGTCGGCACAGATACGCAGTATTTT
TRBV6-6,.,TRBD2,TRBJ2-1,CASSMRGAYNEQFF,TGTGCCAGCAGTATGCGGGGGGCCTACAATGAGCAGTTCTTC
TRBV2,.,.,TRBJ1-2,CASRDGLTYGYTF,TGTGCCAGCCGGGACGGACTAACCTATGGCTACACCTTC
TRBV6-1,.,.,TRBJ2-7,CVSSEVLNEQYF,TGTGTCAGCAGTGAAGTTCTAAACGAGCAGTACTTC